The 26 T cell receptor beta chains in this list originate from one sample, sequenced in a study of T cell responses to AZD1222 COVID-19 vaccine. This table comes from immunoSEQ multiplex PCR, and its TCRdb copy is limited to in-frame clones, with some not included. The sample comprises under 200,000 clones, more than 75% of which are singletons, and about 4.3% rests with the top ten. The sample in question was peripheral blood, obtained 28 days after the second AZD1222 dose. The receptor source for this set is an adult who received the AZD1222 COVID-19 vaccine.

On this clone itself: The germline gene is not matched at one end of the junction; a read error may be the cause. The J gene is TRBJ2-6, the V gene TRBV5-5, with no clear D. The CDR3 spans 15 residues. CDR1 is SGHKS, CDR2 YYEKEE, per germline (reference sequence). The CDR3 reads CASSLGYSGANVLTF. In DNA, the CDR3 is TGTGCCAGCAGTTTGGGGTACTCTGGGGCCAACGTCCTGACTTTC.

V usage is TRBV7-8 and J usage is TRBJ1-2, with D possibly TRBD1 on 6 matching bases. Germline V gene lookup returns CDR1 SGHVS and CDR2 FQNEAQ. Trimming removed 5 bases at V and 8 bases at J, with 12 bases between. The CDR3 runs 12 residues. This CDR3 reads CASSPDSHGYTF. DNA for the CDR3: TGTGCCAGCAGCCCGGACAGTCACGGCTACACCTTC.

This clone has just one count. At one end, the junction sequence differs from germline, possibly due to a read error. The chain links TRBV7-7 to TRBJ2-5; unclear D gene. CDR3 length: 14 residues. Germline loops: CDR1 SSHAT, CDR2 FNYEAQ (reference sequence). The CDR3 protein is CASSLIGDQETQYF. The CDR3 nucleotides read TGTGCTAGCAGCTTAATTGGAGACCAAGAGACCCAGTACTTC.

The chain has TRBV7-2 and TRBJ1-2; 7 bases line up with TRBD1. J lost 7 bases, V lost 5 bases, and 4 bases had no gene match. The germline V gene encodes CDR1 SGHTA and CDR2 FQGNSA. The CDR3 length is 12 residues. The CDR3 DNA is TGTGCCAGCAGCCGAGACAGGGCTGGCTACACCTTC. It yields the protein CASSRDRAGYTF.

The chain links TRBV2 to TRBJ1-1, with 12 nucleotides matching TRBD1. CDR1 is SNHLY, CDR2 FYNNEI, per germline. CDR3 size: 13 residues. V shed 8 bases and J 6 bases; nucleotides not matched to a gene: 4. CDR3 sequence (DNA): TGTGCCAGCTTGGGACAGGGGGCGGCTGAAGCTTTCTTT. This codes for CASLGQGAAEAFF.

CDR3 sequence (DNA): TGTGCCAGCTCACCTCGACAGACAGAAAAACTGTTTTTT. The encoded protein is CASSPRQTEKLFF. The V gene is TRBV18, the J gene TRBJ1-4; D perhaps matches TRBD1 (5 bases). The V gene's germline CDR1 is KGHSH and CDR2 LQKENI. V lost 3 bases to trimming and J lost 8 bases, with 10 bases between them. The CDR3 spans 13 residues.

This clone was recorded a few times. The CDR3 nucleotides read TGTGCCAGTAGTAAGGGCCTTAGGGCCTACGAGCAGTACTTC. Translating it yields CASSKGLRAYEQYF. The rearrangement links TRBV19 to TRBJ2-7; no firm D call. Germline V gene lookup returns CDR1 LNHDA and CDR2 SQIVND (reference sequence). V was shortened by 4 bases and J by 2 bases, with 12 bases between the two germline ends. The CDR3 consists of 14 residues.

This clone was observed a handful of times. CDR3: CASGLEMNTEAFF. The DNA of the CDR3 is TGTGCTAGTGGTCTCGAAATGAACACTGAAGCTTTCTTT. The V gene is TRBV12-5, the J gene TRBJ1-1, with unresolved D. The CDR3 sequence is 13 residues long. V was cut by 5 bases and J by 0 bases, with 7 bases left in between. CDR1 is LGHNT and CDR2 is FRNRAP in the germline V gene.

The V gene is TRBV12-5, the J gene TRBJ2-7, with a tentative D call TRBD1 (6 bases). Trimming shortened V by 6 bases and J by 4 bases, and 22 bases separated the two germline ends. CDR1 is LGHNT and CDR2 is FRNRAP in the germline V gene. CDR3 length equals 16 residues. CDR3 in DNA: TGTGCTAGTGGCCGCCAACAACAGGGAAATTTGTACGAGCAGTACTTC. This codes for CASGRQQQGNLYEQYF.

The sample holds a few counts of this clone. V gene TRBV12-2 combines with J gene TRBJ1-1. TRBV12-2 is a pseudogene locus. This CDR3 spans 17 amino acids. CDR3 loop: CASRSLGPLVWNTEAFF. In DNA, the CDR3 is TGTGCAAGTCGCTCCCTAGGGCCTCTAGTATGGAACACTGAAGCTTTCTTT.

This sequence joins TRBV5-1 and TRBJ1-1, with no clear D. This CDR3 has 14 amino acids. From germline, CDR1 is SGHRS and CDR2 YFSETQ. With 2 bases removed from V and 3 bases from J, the gap between germline ends came to 11 bases. CDR3 DNA: TGCGCCAGCAGCTTCGCGTCTTCGGACACTGAAGCTTTCTTT. This codes for CASSFASSDTEAFF.

The chain couples TRBV7-3 to TRBJ1-2; 7 bases line up with TRBD1. The J segment lost 8 bases and the V segment lost 5 bases, leaving 14 bases of the junction unmatched. The CDR3 has 15 residues. The germline gives CDR1 SGHTA, CDR2 FQGTGA. CDR3 bases: TGTGCCAGCAGCCCCGGGACAGACCCTTTGAGGGGCTACACCTTC. Its protein is CASSPGTDPLRGYTF.

The chain recombines TRBV5-1 with TRBJ2-5; 7 positions match TRBD2. The V segment lost 4 bases and the J segment 5 bases; nucleotides outside the gene matches: 8. This CDR3 is 14 amino acids long. CDR1 is SGHRS, CDR2 YFSETQ, per germline. CDR3 amino acids: CASSPWGGEETQYF. The CDR3 DNA follows: TGCGCCAGCAGCCCCTGGGGGGGTGAGGAGACCCAGTACTTC.

The CDR3 sequence: CASSPGWEAFF. Written as DNA, the CDR3 is TGTGCCAGCAGCCCGGGGTGGGAAGCTTTCTTT. The J gene is TRBJ1-1, the V gene TRBV7-9; no firm D call. Germline CDR1 and CDR2: SEHNR and FQNEAQ (reference sequence). The CDR3 runs 11 residues. V was cut by 5 bases and J by 8 bases, with 9 bases left in between. Full variable domain (missing parts from reference TRBV7-9 and TRBJ1-1): DTGVSQNPRHKITKRGQNVTFRCDPISEHNRLYWYRQTLGQGPEFLTYFQNEAQLEKSRLLSDRFSAERPKGSFSTLEIQRTEQGDSAMYLCASSPGWEAFFGQGTRLTVV.

V gene TRBV4-3 combines with J gene TRBJ2-1; D is ambiguous. From germline, CDR1 is LGHNA and CDR2 YSLEER. Trimming pared 4 bases from V and 7 bases from J, leaving 17 bases between. CDR3 length: 15 amino acids. CDR3 residues: CASSPGSKGQNEQFF. The CDR3 DNA reads as TGCGCCAGCAGCCCCGGAAGCAAAGGGCAAAATGAGCAGTTCTTC.

The chain is built from TRBV6-5 and TRBJ1-2; D not resolved. Germline values: CDR1 MNHEY, CDR2 SVGAGI. Trimming left V 7 bases short and J 8 bases short, with 20 bases between. The CDR3 is made up of 14 amino acids. The CDR3 is CASTRGKTTGGYTF. CDR3 DNA: TGTGCCAGCACACGAGGAAAAACGACGGGCGGCTACACCTTC.

This clone occurred once. The genes are TRBV18 and TRBJ2-1; D call uncertain. CDR1 is KGHSH and CDR2 is LQKENI in the germline V gene. This CDR3 comprises 15 residues. Trimming left V 0 bases short and J 1 base short, with 7 bases between. CDR3: CASSPPVGSYNEQFF. The CDR3 bases are TGTGCCAGCTCACCACCGGTGGGATCCTACAATGAGCAGTTCTTC. Full variable domain (outside the CDR3, taken from reference TRBV18 and TRBJ2-1): NAGVMQNPRHLVRRRGQEARLRCSPMKGHSHVYWYRQLPEEGLKFMVYLQKENIIDESGMPKERFSAEFPKEGPSILRIQQVVRGDSAAYFCASSPPVGSYNEQFFGPGTRLTVL.

This chain links TRBV6-1 with TRBJ1-2; D remains ambiguous. The V and J ends lost 0 bases and 2 bases respectively, with 7 bases between them. Germline V gene lookup returns CDR1 MNHNS and CDR2 SASEGT. There are 14 residues in the CDR3. The CDR3 sequence: CASSEADVNYGYTF. CDR3 sequence (DNA): TGTGCCAGCAGTGAAGCGGATGTCAACTATGGCTACACCTTC.

V and J are TRBV12-3 or TRBV12-4 and TRBJ1-2, with D unresolved. The V gene lost 2 bases and the J gene lost 8 bases, with 6 bases spanning the gap. The CDR3 has 11 amino acids. DNA of the CDR3: TGTGCCAGCAGTTTAACTGGGGGCTACACCTTC. Translated, it gives CASSLTGGYTF.

This sequence joins TRBV15 and TRBJ1-4; perhaps TRBD1 as D (6 bases). The CDR3 runs to 16 residues. Trimming removed 0 bases from V and 5 bases from J, with 13 bases in between. CDR1 LNHNV and CDR2 YYDKDF come from the germline V gene (reference sequence). As DNA, the CDR3 is TGTGCCACCAGCAGAGATAGGGGGTCCATAAATGAAAAACTGTTTTTT. Its protein is CATSRDRGSINEKLFF.

The rearrangement links TRBV3-1 (or the pseudogene TRBV3-2) to TRBJ2-3; 10 nucleotides match TRBD2. The CDR3 totals 17 residues. The V and J ends lost 6 bases and 2 bases, in that order; junction bases with no gene match: 11. The germline V gene encodes CDR1 LGHDT and CDR2 YNNKEL (reference sequence). The CDR3 sequence: CASSPRSSGGVTDTQYF. CDR3 DNA: TGTGCCAGCAGTCCTCGATCTAGCGGGGGCGTCACAGATACGCAGTATTTT.

This sequence joins TRBV15 and TRBJ1-2, with TRBD1 matching 7 bases. This CDR3 region has 12 residues. The V gene end was trimmed by 5 bases and the J gene end by 4 bases; junction bases not matched to a gene: 1. Germline CDR1 reads LNHNV; CDR2 reads YYDKDF (reference sequence). The CDR3 bases are TGTGCCACCAGCGGGACAGTCTATGGCTACACCTTC. This codes for CATSGTVYGYTF.

The table lists this clone with a count of one. The chain links TRBV13 to TRBJ1-2; D call uncertain. CDR3 length: 13 amino acids. The germline V and J ends were trimmed by 2 bases and 8 bases, with 12 bases remaining between them. Germline V gene lookup returns CDR1 PRHDT and CDR2 FYEKMQ (reference sequence). CDR3 sequence reads: CASSLRNPYGYTF. CDR3 coding DNA: TGTGCCAGCAGCTTACGCAACCCCTACGGCTACACCTTC.

This chain uses TRBV19 with TRBJ2-6; D perhaps matches TRBD1 (6 bases). Germline values: CDR1 LNHDA, CDR2 SQIVND (reference sequence). This CDR3 is 15 amino acids long. V was clipped by 1 base and J by 2 bases, with 6 bases between them. The CDR3, as DNA: TGTGCCAGTAGTATAGGGACAGCTGGGGCCAACGTCCTGACTTTC. This codes for CASSIGTAGANVLTF.

In its sample, this clone was seen once. V is TRBV5-6 and J is TRBJ1-2, with D possibly being TRBD1 (6 bases). Trimming shortened V by 1 base and J by 3 bases, and 10 bases separated the two germline ends. Germline V gene lookup returns CDR1 SGHDT and CDR2 YYEEEE. This CDR3 has 14 amino acids. CDR3 nucleotides: TGTGCCAGCAGCTTGTCAAGGACAGACTATGGCTACACCTTC. The encoded protein is CASSLSRTDYGYTF.

This chain's CDR3 is CASSQDLVGDHQPQHF. CDR3 in DNA: TGCGCCAGCAGCCAAGACCTGGTGGGGGACCATCAGCCCCAGCATTTT. The V gene is TRBV4-3, the J gene TRBJ1-5; tentatively, D is TRBD1 (5 bases). CDR3 size: 16 residues. Trimming cost V 0 bases and J 5 bases, with 14 bases left between them. CDR1 and CDR2 (germline): LGHNA, YSLEER.